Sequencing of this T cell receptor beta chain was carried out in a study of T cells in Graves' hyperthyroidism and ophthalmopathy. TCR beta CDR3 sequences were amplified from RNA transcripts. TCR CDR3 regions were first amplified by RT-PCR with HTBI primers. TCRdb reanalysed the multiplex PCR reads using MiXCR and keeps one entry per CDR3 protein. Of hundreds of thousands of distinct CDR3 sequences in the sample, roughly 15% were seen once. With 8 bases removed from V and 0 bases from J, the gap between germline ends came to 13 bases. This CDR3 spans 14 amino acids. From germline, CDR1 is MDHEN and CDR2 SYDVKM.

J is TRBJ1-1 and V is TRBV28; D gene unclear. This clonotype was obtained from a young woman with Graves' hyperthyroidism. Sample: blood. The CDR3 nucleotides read TGTGCCAGCGGCCCGTTAGTGGTGAACACTGAAGCTTTCTTT. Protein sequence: CASGPLVVNTEAFF.